What follows describes a single T cell receptor beta chain. Its antigen remains undetermined. Within one base of it there is no much larger clone, and no base qualities were kept. These data come from a study of control samples from healthy donors and cancer patients (dated by TCRdb to 2020 to 2021). Preparation of the library involved the immunoSEQ multiplex PCR assay. TCRdb mirrors the immuneACCESS table, restricted to in-frame sequences. Some clones are absent from its copies; in checked studies, under half trace to an unresolved V gene, and the reason for the others is unknown. The sample records some 51,000 clones, roughly 86% of which are singletons. Together, the top ten hold less than 4% of the sample. Measured from the cysteine to the phenylalanine, the CDR3 is 13 residues long. Just CDR3 DNA is preserved here, 39 bases in frame from base 1. The germline V gene (reference sequence) sets CDR1 to SGHNT and CDR2 to YYREEE. V sheds 6 bases and J sheds 8 bases, leaving 12 bases between their ends.

Sequencing was carried out using blood. The sequence was obtained from a man in his fifties or sixties in good health. Recombination linked TRBV5-4 to TRBJ1-6, with TRBD1 as a weak D call on 6 bases. The CDR3 sequence is CASNGDTDSPLHF. The bases read TGTGCCAGCAATGGGGACACAGATTCACCCCTCCACTTT.